Following are 26 T cell receptor beta chains from one sample sequenced in a study of blood T cell repertoires in COVID-19. Sequencing was performed with immunoSEQ multiplex PCR; in TCRdb, only in-frame clones are kept and a portion is missing. The sample lists 150,000 to 200,000 clones, approximately 86% occurring once. Sequenced: peripheral blood. Receptor source: a woman older than 75 with acute or convalescent COVID-19.

The chain couples TRBV7-2 to TRBJ2-1; D might be TRBD1 (6 bases). This CDR3 is built from 15 residues. Trimming took off 5 bases at V and 8 bases at J, with 19 bases between the two ends. The V gene's germline CDR1 is SGHTA and CDR2 FQGNSA. CDR3 sequence: CASSQRQVGWDEQFF. The CDR3 nucleotides are TGTGCCAGCAGCCAAAGACAGGTTGGGTGGGATGAGCAGTTCTTC.

The chain links TRBV10-3 to TRBJ2-7; D is unclear. Trimming left V 10 bases short and J 3 bases short, with 13 bases between. Germline V CDR1 and CDR2: ENHRY, SYGVKD. CDR3 length: 12 amino acids. The CDR3 region is CATENVHYEQYF. As DNA, the CDR3 is TGTGCCACCGAAAACGTACACTACGAGCAGTACTTC.

This clone was seen a handful of times. The chain has TRBV23-1 and TRBJ2-7, with a weak D call TRBD1 (6 bases). TRBV23-1 falls under the ORF class, with uncertain function. Between the trimmed V and J ends, which lost 4 bases and 1 base, there was a span of 17 bases. CDR3 length equals 16 residues. Here the CDR3 reads CASSRGPQGRSYEQYF. In nucleotides, the CDR3 is TGCGCCAGCAGTCGCGGCCCTCAGGGGCGTTCCTACGAGCAGTACTTC.

The rearrangement joins TRBV7-6 to TRBJ2-7; tentative D call: TRBD1 (5 bases). The CDR3 totals 13 residues. Germline V gene lookup returns CDR1 SGHVS and CDR2 FNYEAQ. Trimming pared 5 bases from V and 0 bases from J, leaving 8 bases between. The CDR3 loop is CASSMDTSYEQYF. The CDR3, as DNA: TGTGCCAGCAGCATGGACACCTCCTACGAGCAGTACTTC.

V usage is TRBV18 and J usage is TRBJ2-3; 7 bases are a match to TRBD2. Germline trimming cut 1 base from V and 5 bases from J; bases unmatched to any gene: 6. Germline-derived CDR1 and CDR2 are KGHSH and LQKENI. CDR3 length equals 15 residues. In nucleotides, the CDR3 is TGTGCCAGCTCACCACGGGAGGGGAACGGAGATACGCAGTATTTT. Translation gives CASSPREGNGDTQYF.

The rearrangement uses TRBV9 and TRBJ2-3; TRBD2 aligns across 10 bases. CDR1 is SGDLS and CDR2 is YYNGEE in the germline V gene. J gave up 0 bases and V 4 bases, and 2 bases lay outside the gene matches. The CDR3 totals 15 residues. The CDR3, as DNA: TGTGCCAGCAGCCTACTAGCGGGGAGCACAGATACGCAGTATTTT. Amino acids: CASSLLAGSTDTQYF.

The J gene is TRBJ1-5, the V gene TRBV9; 7 positions agree with TRBD1. The CDR3 sequence is 14 residues long. Per the germline V gene, CDR1 is SGDLS and CDR2 is YYNGEE. Trimming cost V 0 bases and J 7 bases; bases outside gene matches: 4. CDR3 coding DNA: TGTGCCAGCAGCGTAGAGGGGGCGGACCAGCCCCAGCATTTT. The encoded protein is CASSVEGADQPQHF. The variable domain in full, with the rest retrieved from reference TRBV9 and TRBJ1-5, is DSGVTQTPKHLITATGQRVTLRCSPRSGDLSVYWYQQSLDQGLQFLIQYYNGEERAKGNILERFSAQQFPDLHSELNLSSLELGDSALYFCASSVEGADQPQHFGDGTRLSIL.

The rearrangement joins TRBV29-1 to TRBJ1-2; D not certain. This CDR3 has 13 amino acids. V was shortened by 0 bases and J by 8 bases, with 13 bases between the two germline ends. Looked up from germline, CDR1 is SQVTM and CDR2 is ANQGSEA. The DNA for the CDR3 is TGCAGCGTTGAAGATCTGCCCGGGTCCGGCTACACCTTC. Amino acids: CSVEDLPGSGYTF.

The chain recombines TRBV12-3 or TRBV12-4 with TRBJ2-1, with D maybe TRBD2 (6 bases). V lost 7 bases and J 9 bases, leaving 10 bases between the germline ends. The CDR3 is 11 amino acids. The chain's CDR3 is CASIRSGEQFF. CDR3 nucleotides: TGTGCCAGCATTCGTAGCGGTGAGCAGTTCTTC.

The chain links TRBV19 to TRBJ2-1; 14 bases line up with TRBD2. V lost 6 bases to trimming and J lost 12 bases; unmatched junction nucleotides: 10. Germline lookup yields CDR1 LNHDA and CDR2 SQIVND (reference sequence). The CDR3 runs 15 residues. The CDR3 reads CASSRTSGGQFGQFF. The CDR3 bases are TGTGCCAGTAGCCGGACTAGCGGGGGGCAATTTGGGCAGTTCTTC. The entire variable domain, with the rest obtained from reference TRBV19 and TRBJ2-1, is as follows: DGGITQSPKYLFRKEGQNVTLSCEQNLNHDAMYWYRQDPGQGLRLIYYSQIVNDFQKGDIAEGYSVSREKKESFPLTVTSAQKNPTAFYLCASSRTSGGQFGQFFGPGTRLTVL.

The chain combines TRBV5-5 with TRBJ1-2; 7 bases are shared with TRBD1. V shed 6 bases and J 3 bases; nucleotides not matched to a gene: 5. Looked up from germline, CDR1 is SGHKS and CDR2 is YYEKEE (reference sequence). The CDR3 covers 13 residues. In nucleotides, the CDR3 is TGTGCCAGCACCCGGACAGGCGACTATGGCTACACCTTC. Amino acid sequence: CASTRTGDYGYTF.

Concerning this clone itself: Mismatch with germline at one junction end may stem from a read error. Other DNA variants within this sample encode the same CDR3. V usage is TRBV11-3 and J usage is TRBJ1-6, with 7 bases fitting TRBD1. Germline V CDR1 and CDR2: SGHNT, YENEEA. This CDR3 comprises 14 residues. DNA for the CDR3: TGTGCCAGCAGCCTGGGACAGCTGAATTCACCCCTTCACTTT. This gives the protein CASSLGQLNSPLHF.

V and J are TRBV7-9 and TRBJ1-2, with 8 bases that match TRBD1. The CDR3 length is 14 residues. Trimming removed 5 bases from V and 7 bases from J; junction bases left unmatched: 9. Germline lookup yields CDR1 SEHNR and CDR2 FQNEAQ (reference sequence). The CDR3 sequence: CASSPGQGLRGYTF. For the CDR3, the DNA is TGTGCCAGCAGCCCCGGACAGGGACTCCGTGGCTACACCTTC.

The chain carries TRBV5-1 and TRBJ2-1, with no clear D. The germline gives CDR1 SGHRS, CDR2 YFSETQ. The CDR3 has 17 residues. Trimming shortened V by 3 bases and J by 11 bases, and 27 bases separated the two germline ends. CDR3 in amino acids: CASSSTRSNDWQHKQFF. The CDR3 DNA reads TGCGCCAGCAGCTCAACGCGATCGAACGACTGGCAACACAAGCAGTTCTTC.

This clone came up a few times. The chain recombines TRBV7-9 with TRBJ1-3, with D unclear. CDR3 length: 13 amino acids. V lost 1 base and J 4 bases, leaving 5 bases between the germline ends. Germline CDR1 SEHNR, CDR2 FQNEAQ (reference sequence). In DNA, the CDR3 is TGTGCCAGCAGCTTAGATGCGGGAAACACCATATATTTT. Protein product: CASSLDAGNTIYF.

This clone was picked up one time. The chain has TRBV4-3 and TRBJ2-5, with 7 bases that match TRBD2. Per germline, CDR1 LGHNA and CDR2 YSLEER. The V gene end was trimmed by 0 bases and the J gene end by 3 bases; junction bases not matched to a gene: 10. There are 17 residues in the CDR3. In DNA, the CDR3 is TGCGCCAGCAGCCAAGATTGGCGGGGCGCGGGGGAAGAGACCCAGTACTTC. Translation gives CASSQDWRGAGEETQYF.

The rearrangement uses TRBV5-6 and TRBJ2-7, with a tentative D call TRBD1 (5 bases). Trimming took 1 base from V and 5 from J, leaving 10 bases between them. This CDR3 region has 13 residues. Germline loops: CDR1 SGHDT, CDR2 YYEEEE. The CDR3 loop reads CASSLLAGNEQYF. CDR3 sequence (DNA): TGTGCCAGCAGCTTGCTTGCAGGGAACGAGCAGTACTTC.

This clone was observed once. V gene TRBV4-1 combines with J gene TRBJ1-1, with D unresolved. CDR1 is MGHRA and CDR2 is YSYEKL in the germline V gene. V was clipped by 0 bases and J by 0 bases, with 11 bases between them. The CDR3 length is 16 residues. CDR3 sequence (DNA): TGCGCCAGCAGCCAAGATGTGGGCAGAATGAACACTGAAGCTTTCTTT. Translation: CASSQDVGRMNTEAFF.

V usage is TRBV30 and J usage is TRBJ2-3, with TRBD2 identical over 7 bases. Germline CDR1 reads GTSNPN; CDR2 reads SVGIG (reference sequence). The CDR3 spans 15 residues. Losses at the gene ends were 2 bases for V and 2 bases for J; bases not matched to a gene: 7. CDR3 sequence (DNA): TGTGCCTGGAGTCCGACTAGCCGTTACACAGATACGCAGTATTTT. This codes for CAWSPTSRYTDTQYF.

The rearrangement joins TRBV5-1 to TRBJ2-1; 11 bases are a match to TRBD2. CDR3 length: 15 amino acids. The V gene's germline CDR1 is SGHRS and CDR2 YFSETQ. The ends lost 4 bases at V and 10 bases at J; junction bases unmatched: 10. The CDR3: CASSPGLAAFGEQFF. Written as DNA, the CDR3 is TGCGCCAGCAGCCCGGGACTAGCGGCCTTCGGGGAGCAGTTCTTC.

The rearrangement links TRBV25-1 to TRBJ2-3; TRBD2 matches at 9 bases. V was clipped by 3 bases and J by 2 bases; unmatched bases: 6. Germline-derived CDR1 and CDR2 are MGHDK and SYGVNS. This CDR3 is built from 16 residues. The CDR3 sequence is CASSDPSGGSTDTQYF. Here the CDR3 DNA reads TGTGCCAGCAGTGACCCGAGCGGGGGGTCCACAGATACGCAGTATTTT. Full variable domain (remainder filled in from reference TRBV25-1 and TRBJ2-3): EADIYQTPRYLVIGTGKKITLECSQTMGHDKMYWYQQDPGMELHLIHYSYGVNSTEKGDLSSESTVSRIRTEHFPLTLESARPSHTSQYLCASSDPSGGSTDTQYFGPGTRLTVL.

The J gene is TRBJ2-2, the V gene TRBV11-1; D uncertain. The CDR3 totals 15 residues. V was trimmed by 1 base and J by 1 base, leaving 7 bases between them. Germline CDR1 SGHAT, CDR2 FQDESV (reference sequence). The CDR3 coding sequence is TGTGCCAGCAGCTTAGGGCCCCTGAACACCGGGGAGCTGTTTTTT. It translates to CASSLGPLNTGELFF. Full variable domain (rest looked up from reference TRBV11-1 and TRBJ2-2): EAEVAQSPRYKITEKSQAVAFWCDPISGHATLYWYRQILGQGPELLVQFQDESVVDDSQLPKDRFSAERLKGVDSTLKIQPAELGDSAMYLCASSLGPLNTGELFFGEGSRLTVL.

This clone was observed once. The chain has TRBV29-1 and TRBJ2-5; TRBD1 matches 7 bases. The germline gives CDR1 SQVTM, CDR2 ANQGSEA. This CDR3 spans 13 amino acids. Trimming at V came to 4 bases and at J to 5 bases, leaving 7 bases not matched to a gene. The CDR3 loop reads CSVGDTGVETQYF. CDR3 bases: TGCAGCGTTGGGGATACAGGGGTGGAGACCCAGTACTTC.

The chain employs TRBV18 and TRBJ2-5; TRBD2 aligns across 10 bases. Germline loops: CDR1 KGHSH, CDR2 LQKENI. The V segment lost 0 bases and the J segment 6 bases; nucleotides outside the gene matches: 4. This CDR3 has 15 residues. In nucleotides, the CDR3 is TGTGCCAGCTCACCACCGACTAGCGGGCCTCAGACCCAGTACTTC. The encoded protein is CASSPPTSGPQTQYF.

The CDR3 nucleotides read TGTGCCAGCAGCAACCGCCGGGCGGGAGGGCGGTACAATGAGCAGTTCTTC. Amino acids: CASSNRRAGGRYNEQFF. V is TRBV7-8 and J is TRBJ2-1; 9 bases agree with TRBD2. The CDR3 sequence is 17 residues long. Trimming at V came to 5 bases and at J to 4 bases, leaving 12 bases not matched to a gene. Germline loops: CDR1 SGHVS, CDR2 FQNEAQ.

The chain couples TRBV4-1 to TRBJ2-1, with 11 bases lining up with TRBD2. Germline V lookup: CDR1 MGHRA, CDR2 YSYEKL. The CDR3 totals 16 residues. V shed 0 bases, J shed 12 bases, and the junction held 10 bases outside the gene matches. This CDR3 reads CASSQEGGSGRAWQFF. CDR3 bases: TGCGCCAGCAGCCAAGAGGGTGGTAGCGGGAGGGCCTGGCAGTTCTTC.